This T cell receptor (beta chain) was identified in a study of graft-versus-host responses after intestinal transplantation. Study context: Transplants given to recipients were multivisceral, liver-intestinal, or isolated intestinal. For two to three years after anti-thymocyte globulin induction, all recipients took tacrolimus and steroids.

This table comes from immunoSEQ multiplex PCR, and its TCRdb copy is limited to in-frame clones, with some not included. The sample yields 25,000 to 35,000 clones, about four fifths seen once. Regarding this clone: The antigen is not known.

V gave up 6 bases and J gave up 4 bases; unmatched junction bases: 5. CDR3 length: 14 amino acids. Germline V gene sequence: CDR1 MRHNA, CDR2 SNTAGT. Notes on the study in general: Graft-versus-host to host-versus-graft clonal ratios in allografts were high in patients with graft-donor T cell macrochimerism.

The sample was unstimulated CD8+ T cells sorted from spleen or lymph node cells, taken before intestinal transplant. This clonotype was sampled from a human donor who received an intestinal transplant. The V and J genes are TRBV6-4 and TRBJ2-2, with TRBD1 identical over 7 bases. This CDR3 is CASSLTGTTGELFF. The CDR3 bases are TGTGCCAGCAGCCTGACAGGGACCACCGGGGAGCTGTTTTTT.